The rows below give T cell receptor beta chains drawn from one sample of a study of regulatory T cells in long-lasting Graves disease. TCRdb passed the multiplex PCR reads through MiXCR, listing each CDR3 protein once. The sample has hundreds of thousands of distinct CDR3 sequences, around 20% seen once. The sequenced sample was peripheral blood mononuclear cells (PBMCs), obtained when the disease was refractory, from a patient treated with antithyroid drugs. The receptors were sampled from a female donor with Graves disease. CDR3s include the opening cysteine and the closing phenylalanine or tryptophan. The D gene is left open where the match is weak. The size of a clone is reported for some rows only, either as once, few or many, or as a class for expanded clones.

d_call: TRBD1; clone_size: .; j_call: TRBJ2-1; v_call: TRBV11-1; cdr3_aa: CASRRTGSTYNEQFF; cdr3_nt: TGTGCCAGCAGACGGACAGGGTCTACCTACAATGAGCAGTTCTTC
d_call: .; clone_size: .; j_call: TRBJ1-4; v_call: TRBV5-8; cdr3_aa: CASSLTGFNEKLFF; cdr3_nt: TGTGCCAGCAGCCTTACAGGGTTTAATGAAAAACTGTTTTTT
d_call: .; clone_size: many; j_call: TRBJ2-5; v_call: TRBV9; cdr3_aa: CASSSGHRQETQYF; cdr3_nt: TGTGCCAGCAGCTCGGGACACCGCCAAGAGACCCAGTACTTC
d_call: .; clone_size: .; j_call: TRBJ2-2; v_call: TRBV4-1; cdr3_aa: CASTRIGWGTTGELFF; cdr3_nt: TGCGCCAGCACGAGAATAGGGTGGGGGACCACCGGGGAGCTGTTTTTT
d_call: TRBD2; clone_size: .; j_call: TRBJ2-2; v_call: TRBV11-2; cdr3_aa: CASSPRTRGLGELFF; cdr3_nt: TGTGCCAGCAGCCCTAGAACGCGGGGGTTAGGGGAGCTGTTTTTT
d_call: .; clone_size: many; j_call: TRBJ2-6; v_call: TRBV15; cdr3_aa: CATSRVQVISGANVLTF; cdr3_nt: TGTGCCACCAGCAGAGTCCAGGTTATCTCTGGGGCCAACGTCCTGACTTTC
d_call: .; clone_size: few; j_call: TRBJ1-2; v_call: TRBV11-2; cdr3_aa: CASSPSGGLYGYTF; cdr3_nt: TGTGCCAGCAGCCCCTCGGGGGGCCTATATGGCTACACCTTC
d_call: .; clone_size: .; j_call: TRBJ1-1; v_call: TRBV10-3; cdr3_aa: CAISESSVNTEAFF; cdr3_nt: TGTGCCATCAGTGAGTCGAGTGTGAACACTGAAGCTTTCTTT
d_call: .; clone_size: few; j_call: TRBJ2-7; v_call: TRBV7-2; cdr3_aa: CASSHPGGPGYEQYF; cdr3_nt: TGTGCCAGCAGCCACCCCGGGGGGCCCGGCTACGAGCAGTACTTC
d_call: .; clone_size: .; j_call: TRBJ2-7; v_call: TRBV13; cdr3_aa: CASSPGWGGSYEQYF; cdr3_nt: TGTGCCAGCAGCCCAGGGTGGGGAGGCTCCTACGAGCAGTACTTC
d_call: .; clone_size: many; j_call: TRBJ2-5; v_call: TRBV7-8; cdr3_aa: CASSLGGLGTETQYF; cdr3_nt: TGTGCCAGCAGCTTAGGCGGATTGGGGACAGAGACCCAGTACTTC
d_call: .; clone_size: many; j_call: TRBJ2-2; v_call: TRBV5-1; cdr3_aa: CASSLEGSIAAGELFF; cdr3_nt: TGCGCCAGCAGCTTGGAGGGTAGCATTGCGGCCGGGGAGCTGTTTTTT
d_call: TRBD1; clone_size: many; j_call: TRBJ1-1; v_call: TRBV27; cdr3_aa: CASSPYRGTEAFF; cdr3_nt: TGTGCCAGCAGTCCGTACAGGGGTACTGAAGCTTTCTTT
d_call: .; clone_size: few; j_call: TRBJ1-3; v_call: TRBV5-6; cdr3_aa: CASKKQSSGNTIYF; cdr3_nt: TGTGCCAGCAAGAAACAGAGCTCTGGAAACACCATATATTTT
d_call: .; clone_size: few; j_call: TRBJ2-7; v_call: TRBV11-3; cdr3_aa: CASSVTSGWSYEQYF; cdr3_nt: TGTGCCAGCAGCGTAACCTCCGGGTGGTCCTACGAGCAGTACTTC